The clone carrying this TCR beta chain was seen just once. Antigen specificity is unknown. The PCR was carried out with 60 Vbeta primers and 13 Jbeta primers. Some clones are missing from TCRdb's copy, which holds only in-frame ones; the method was immunoSEQ multiplex PCR. The table lists fewer than 70,000 clones, roughly 83% of them singletons. This record belongs to a study of cytomegalovirus exposure and HLA in healthy donors. Study results and caveats: A later analysis linked a missense variant in DCLRE1C to the trimming of TCR beta V and J genes. Later analysis reportedly placed an Asian-associated ancestry cluster below the roughly 700-donor mean in N-insertions. The CMV antigen specificity of three CMV-associated chains was confirmed through in vitro analysis.

V shed 3 bases and J 7 bases; nucleotides not matched to a gene: 5. The CDR3 has 14 residues. Germline CDR1 reads MDHEN; CDR2 reads SYDVKM. The chain has TRBV28 and TRBJ2-1, with 8 positions matching TRBD1. The clonotype originates from a man aged 35 to 55 in good health and CMV-seronegative. The sequenced material came from PBMCs. In DNA, the CDR3 is TGTGCCAGCAGTTTCCGACAGGGGAGGAATGAGCAGTTCTTC. This translates into CASSFRQGRNEQFF.